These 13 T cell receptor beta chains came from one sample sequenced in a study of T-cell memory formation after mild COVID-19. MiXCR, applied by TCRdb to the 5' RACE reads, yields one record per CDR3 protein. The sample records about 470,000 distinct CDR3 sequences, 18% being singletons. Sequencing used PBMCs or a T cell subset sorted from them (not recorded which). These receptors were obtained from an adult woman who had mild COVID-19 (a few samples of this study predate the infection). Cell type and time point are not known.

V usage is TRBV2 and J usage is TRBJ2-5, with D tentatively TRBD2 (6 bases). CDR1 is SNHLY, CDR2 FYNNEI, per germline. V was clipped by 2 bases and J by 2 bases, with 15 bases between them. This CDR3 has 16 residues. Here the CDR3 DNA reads TGTGCCAGCAGTGAAAGCCTGGCGGGGCCTCAAGAGACCCAGTACTTC. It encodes CASSESLAGPQETQYF.

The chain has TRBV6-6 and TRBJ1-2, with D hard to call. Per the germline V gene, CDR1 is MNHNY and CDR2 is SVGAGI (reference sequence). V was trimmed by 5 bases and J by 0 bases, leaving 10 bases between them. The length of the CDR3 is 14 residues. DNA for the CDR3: TGTGCCAGCAGTACCCAGGCCCCTAACTATGGCTACACCTTC. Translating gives CASSTQAPNYGYTF.

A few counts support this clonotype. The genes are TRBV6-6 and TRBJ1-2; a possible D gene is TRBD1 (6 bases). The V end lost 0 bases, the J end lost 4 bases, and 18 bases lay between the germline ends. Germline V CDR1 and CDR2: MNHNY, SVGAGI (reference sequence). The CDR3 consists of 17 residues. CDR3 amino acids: CASSYSREGGTSYGYTF. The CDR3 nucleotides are TGTGCCAGCAGTTACTCGAGGGAGGGGGGTACTAGCTATGGCTACACCTTC.

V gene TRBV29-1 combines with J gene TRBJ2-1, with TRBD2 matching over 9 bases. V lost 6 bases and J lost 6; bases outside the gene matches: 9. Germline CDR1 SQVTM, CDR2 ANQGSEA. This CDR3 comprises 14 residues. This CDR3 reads CSVAAGGPTNEQFF. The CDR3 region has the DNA TGCAGCGTGGCGGCGGGGGGGCCGACCAATGAGCAGTTCTTC.

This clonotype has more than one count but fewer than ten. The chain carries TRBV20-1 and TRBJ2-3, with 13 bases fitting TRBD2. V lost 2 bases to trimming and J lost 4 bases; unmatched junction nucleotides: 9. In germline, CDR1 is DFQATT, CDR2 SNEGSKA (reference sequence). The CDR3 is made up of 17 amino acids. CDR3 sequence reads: CSARSLTSGRAADTQYF. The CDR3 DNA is TGCAGTGCTAGATCCCTCACTAGCGGGAGGGCCGCAGATACGCAGTATTTT.

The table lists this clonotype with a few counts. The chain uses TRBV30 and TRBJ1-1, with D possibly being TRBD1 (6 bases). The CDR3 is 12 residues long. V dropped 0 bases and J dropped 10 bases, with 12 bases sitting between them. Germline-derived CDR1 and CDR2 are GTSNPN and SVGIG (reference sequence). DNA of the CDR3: TGTGCCTGGAGTGTAGTACGGGGGCGAGCTTTCTTT. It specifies CAWSVVRGRAFF. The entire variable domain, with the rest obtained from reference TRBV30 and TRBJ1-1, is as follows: SQTIHQWPATLVQPVGSPLSLECTVEGTSNPNLYWYRQAAGRGLQLLFYSVGIGQISSEVPQNLSASRPQDRQFILSSKKLLLSDSGFYLCAWSVVRGRAFFGQGTRLTVV.

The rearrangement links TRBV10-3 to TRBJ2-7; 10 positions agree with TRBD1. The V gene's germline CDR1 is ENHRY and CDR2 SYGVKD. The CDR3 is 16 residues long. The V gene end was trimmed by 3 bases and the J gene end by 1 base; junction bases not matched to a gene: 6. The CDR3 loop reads CAISDAGTGVSYEQYF. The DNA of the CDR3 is TGTGCCATCAGTGATGCCGGGACAGGGGTTTCCTACGAGCAGTACTTC.

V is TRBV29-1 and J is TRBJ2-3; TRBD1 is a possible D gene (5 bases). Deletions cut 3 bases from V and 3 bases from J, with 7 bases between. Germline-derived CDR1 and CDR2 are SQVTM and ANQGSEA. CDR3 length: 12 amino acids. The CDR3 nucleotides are TGCAGCGTTGATGACAGAACAGATACGCAGTATTTT. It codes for CSVDDRTDTQYF.

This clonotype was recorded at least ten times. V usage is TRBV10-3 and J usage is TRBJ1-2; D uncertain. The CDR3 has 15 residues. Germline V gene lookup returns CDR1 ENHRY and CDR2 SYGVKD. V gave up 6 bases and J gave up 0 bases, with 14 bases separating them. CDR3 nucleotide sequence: TGTGCCATCAGCGGTGGACTGGATGCTAACTATGGCTACACCTTC. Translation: CAISGGLDANYGYTF.

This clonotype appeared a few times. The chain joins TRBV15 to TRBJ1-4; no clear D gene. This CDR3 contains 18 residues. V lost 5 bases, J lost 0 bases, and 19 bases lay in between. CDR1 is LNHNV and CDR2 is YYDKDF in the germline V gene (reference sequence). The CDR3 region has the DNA TGTGCCACCAGCCCCCGACGCGGCAGGCTTGCAACTAATGAAAAACTGTTTTTT. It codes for CATSPRRGRLATNEKLFF.

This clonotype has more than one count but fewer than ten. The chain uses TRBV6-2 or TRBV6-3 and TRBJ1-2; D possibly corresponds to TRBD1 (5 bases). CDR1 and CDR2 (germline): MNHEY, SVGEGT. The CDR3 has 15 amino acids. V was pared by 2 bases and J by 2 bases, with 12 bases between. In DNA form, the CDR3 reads TGTGCCAGCAGTTACAACGGTTGGGGCAACTATGGCTACACCTTC. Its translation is CASSYNGWGNYGYTF.

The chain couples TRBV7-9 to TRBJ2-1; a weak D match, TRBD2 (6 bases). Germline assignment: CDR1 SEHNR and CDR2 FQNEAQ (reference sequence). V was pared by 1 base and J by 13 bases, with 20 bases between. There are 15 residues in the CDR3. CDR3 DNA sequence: TGTGCCAGCAGCTTAGTATTATCGTGGGGGGAGTCCCAGTTCTTC. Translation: CASSLVLSWGESQFF.

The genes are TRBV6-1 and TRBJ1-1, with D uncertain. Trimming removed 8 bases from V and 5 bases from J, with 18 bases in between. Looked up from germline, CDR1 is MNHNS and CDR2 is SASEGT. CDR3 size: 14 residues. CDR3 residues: CASERTALRTEAFF. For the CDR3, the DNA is TGTGCCAGCGAACGCACGGCGTTGAGGACTGAAGCTTTCTTT.